This T cell receptor beta chain was recovered during a study of human T cells and chemical hapten exposure. Described time point: patch test 1, 2 weeks after DPC sensitization. Treatment indicated: therapeutic diphenylcyclopropenone sensitization with weekly scalp DPC. The CDR3 runs to 18 residues. Germline V gene lookup returns CDR1 SGHDT and CDR2 YYEEEE. V lost 6 bases, J lost 4 bases, and 26 bases lay in between. In its sample, this clonotype was seen a few times. MiXCR, applied by TCRdb to the RACE reads, yields one record per CDR3 protein. There are tens of thousands of distinct CDR3 sequences in the sample; about 31% occur only once, and roughly 10% lies in the top ten.

V usage is TRBV5-6 and J usage is TRBJ2-1; D might be TRBD1 or TRBD2, each matching 5 bases. The receptor was isolated from a middle-aged man with alopecia areata. Some clones in this sample may be carry-over from other donors' samples. The starting material was whole blood, obtained in connection with sensitization to the hapten diphenylcyclopropenone (DPC). This CDR3 is CASTVEAGTPNYYNEQFF. CDR3 nucleotides: TGTGCCAGCACCGTTGAGGCCGGGACCCCCAACTATTACAATGAGCAGTTCTTC.